A selection of T cell receptor beta chains follows, all from one sample in a study of cytomegalovirus exposure and HLA in healthy donors. Profiling relied on immunoSEQ multiplex PCR, and the TCRdb table lists in-frame clones only, not all of them. The profile shows roughly 160,000 clones, roughly 78% of them singletons. The sample consisted of PBMCs. The receptors originated from a man in his forties in good health and CMV-seronegative. The CDR3 runs from the conserved cysteine through the conserved F or W. A D gene is named only where the DNA matches it firmly. Rows give clone size only sometimes, using once, few, many, or a class for an expanded clone.

J	V	size	D	CDR3	DNA
TRBJ1-4	TRBV19	-	-	CASSIAAPGGPTNEKLFF	TGTGCCAGTAGTATAGCGGCACCCGGAGGCCCAACTAATGAAAAACTGTTTTTT
TRBJ2-1	TRBV28	-	TRBD2	CASSSTSGRLNEQFF	TGTGCCAGCAGTTCGACTAGCGGGAGGTTGAATGAGCAGTTCTTC
TRBJ2-7	TRBV25-1	-	-	CASTQTDTYEQYF	TGTGCCAGCACCCAGACAGATACCTACGAGCAGTACTTC
TRBJ2-1	TRBV27	-	TRBD2	CASSPSTSGAYNEQFF	TGTGCCAGCAGTCCCTCGACTAGCGGCGCCTACAATGAGCAGTTCTTC
TRBJ1-2	TRBV29-1	-	TRBD1	CSVVTGGVEYGYTF	TGCAGCGTAGTCACAGGGGGCGTGGAATATGGCTACACCTTC
TRBJ2-1	TRBV7-6	-	TRBD2	CASSLSASGRAHNEQFF	TGTGCCAGCAGCTTATCGGCGAGCGGGAGGGCCCACAATGAGCAGTTCTTC
TRBJ2-2	TRBV11-2	-	-	CASSQFGGTGELFF	TGTGCCAGCAGTCAATTCGGAGGGACCGGGGAGCTGTTTTTT
TRBJ2-3	TRBV11-3	-	-	CASSSPRDTQYF	TGTGCCAGCAGCTCGCCGAGGGATACGCAGTATTTT
TRBJ2-3	TRBV28	-	-	CASNPPGTDTQYF	TGTGCCAGCAACCCGCCGGGCACAGATACGCAGTATTTT
TRBJ2-5	TRBV19	-	-	CASRSSSSAWRQETQYF	TGTGCCAGTAGATCCTCTTCTTCAGCGTGGCGGCAAGAGACCCAGTACTTC
TRBJ1-5	TRBV2	-	-	CASSDVGPRGQHF	TGTGCCAGCAGTGATGTGGGGCCCAGGGGCCAGCATTTT
TRBJ1-6	TRBV5-6	-	-	CASSLWQGQGSPLHF	TGTGCCAGCAGCTTGTGGCAGGGACAAGGTTCACCCCTCCACTTT
TRBJ2-7	TRBV11-3	-	-	CASSSGYEQYF	TGTGCCAGCAGCTCCGGGTACGAGCAGTACTTC
TRBJ1-2	TRBV27	-	TRBD1	CASSLVGTGYGYTF	TGTGCCAGCAGTTTAGTCGGGACAGGCTATGGCTACACCTTC
TRBJ2-3	TRBV5-1	-	-	CASSLWASPDTQYF	TGCGCCAGCAGCTTGTGGGCTAGCCCAGATACGCAGTATTTT
TRBJ1-5	TRBV1	-	-	CTSSQETRGGSNQPQHF	TGCACCAGCAGCCAAGAGACGAGGGGGGGAAGCAATCAGCCCCAGCATTTT
TRBJ1-2	TRBV6-5	few	TRBD1	CASRTQGALGGYTF	TGTGCCAGCAGAACACAGGGGGCGCTTGGTGGCTACACCTTC
TRBJ2-7	TRBV10-3	once	TRBD2	CAIRPGLATYEQYF	TGTGCCATCAGGCCGGGACTAGCGACCTACGAGCAGTACTTC
TRBJ2-3	TRBV4-3	-	-	CASSQNLADSVDTQYF	TGCGCCAGCAGCCAGAACTTAGCGGACTCAGTGGATACGCAGTATTTT
TRBJ2-7	TRBV5-6	-	-	CASSPGGPYEQYF	TGTGCCAGCAGTCCGGGTGGCCCCTACGAGCAGTACTTC
TRBJ1-2	TRBV5-4	-	TRBD1	CASSSTTGGEDGYTF	TGTGCCAGCAGCTCGACGACAGGGGGCGAGGATGGCTACACCTTC
TRBJ2-5	TRBV4-2	-	-	CASSQAQGQETQYF	TGTGCCAGCAGCCAAGCTCAGGGCCAAGAGACCCAGTACTTC
TRBJ2-1	TRBV28	few	TRBD1	CASSNGQGEYNEQFF	TGTGCCAGCAGCAACGGACAGGGGGAATACAATGAGCAGTTCTTC
TRBJ2-7	TRBV11-2	few	-	CASSPDPASFGEQYF	TGTGCCAGCAGCCCTGACCCGGCTAGTTTCGGCGAGCAGTACTTC
TRBJ2-5	TRBV5-4	-	TRBD2	CASSLASGRQQYF	TGTGCCAGCAGCTTGGCTAGCGGGAGGCAGCAGTACTTC
TRBJ1-2	TRBV6-1	-	-	CASRPDRSNYGYTF	TGTGCCAGCAGACCGGACAGATCCAACTATGGCTACACCTTC
TRBJ2-7	TRBV7-2	-	-	CASSTPFREQYF	TGTGCCAGCAGCACACCCTTTCGAGAGCAGTACTTC
TRBJ2-7	TRBV11-2	-	-	CASSLDPGSSRSYEQYF	TGTGCCAGCAGCTTAGATCCCGGATCTAGCCGAAGCTACGAGCAGTACTTC
TRBJ2-4	TRBV28	-	TRBD2	CASSLPLAGLAKNIQYF	TGTGCCAGCAGTTTACCTCTAGCGGGATTAGCCAAAAACATTCAGTACTTC
TRBJ2-1	TRBV11-3	-	TRBD2	CASSLGTGGGYNEQFF	TGTGCCAGCAGCTTAGGGACGGGAGGGGGATACAATGAGCAGTTCTTC
TRBJ1-1	TRBV11-3	-	-	CASSLYRNTEAFF	TGTGCCAGCAGCTTATATCGGAACACTGAAGCTTTCTTT
TRBJ2-6	TRBV4-2	-	TRBD1	CASSQPGQSISGANGLTF	TGTGCCAGCAGCCAACCGGGACAGTCTATCTCTGGGGCCAACGGCCTGACTTTC
TRBJ2-7	TRBV6-5	-	TRBD1	CASRSYQGAYYEQYF	TGTGCCAGCAGATCCTACCAGGGGGCCTACTACGAGCAGTACTTC
TRBJ2-3	TRBV10-3	once	TRBD2	CAISSQRGAVTDTQYF	TGTGCCATCAGTTCCCAGCGGGGGGCTGTGACAGATACGCAGTATTTT
TRBJ2-1	TRBV20-1	-	-	CSASPSNEQFF	TGCAGTGCTAGCCCCTCCAATGAGCAGTTCTTC
TRBJ1-1	TRBV2	-	-	CASNIQGRMNTEAFF	TGTGCCAGCAACATTCAGGGGCGAATGAACACTGAAGCTTTCTTT
TRBJ1-3	TRBV14	few	-	CASSQRLGGAGNTIYF	TGTGCCAGCAGCCAACGCCTGGGGGGAGCTGGAAACACCATATATTTT
TRBJ1-2	TRBV5-4	-	-	CASSLSFRGEGYTF	TGTGCCAGCAGCTTGAGTTTCAGGGGCGAGGGCTACACCTTC
TRBJ2-3	TRBV5-5	once	TRBD1	CASILTGEGTDTQYF	TGTGCCAGCATCCTGACAGGGGAGGGCACAGATACGCAGTATTTT
TRBJ2-3	TRBV6-1	once	-	CASSESGHTDTQYF	TGTGCCAGCAGTGAATCTGGACACACAGATACGCAGTATTTT
TRBJ2-7	TRBV28	-	TRBD1	CASSPDPRDSYYEQYF	TGTGCCAGCAGCCCAGATCCCCGGGACAGTTATTACGAGCAGTACTTC
TRBJ2-7	TRBV7-9	-	TRBD1	CASSRGQYSEQYF	TGTGCCAGCAGCCGGGGACAGTACTCCGAGCAGTACTTC
TRBJ2-7	TRBV5-1	once	-	CASSPTPSSQAVSYEQYF	TGCGCCAGCAGCCCAACCCCCTCTTCGCAGGCTGTCTCCTACGAGCAGTACTTC